This is a list of T cell receptor beta chains from one sample in a study of regulatory T cells in long-lasting Graves disease. TCRdb recomputed calls from the multiplex PCR reads with MiXCR, one row per CDR3 protein. The sample contains 400,000 to 500,000 distinct CDR3 sequences, 11% to 15% of which appear only once. The same specimen was also included in a second study, on T cells in Graves' hyperthyroidism and ophthalmopathy.

The sequenced sample was peripheral blood mononuclear cells (PBMCs), obtained at new diagnosis, from a patient treated with antithyroid drugs. The receptor source for this set is a woman aged 50 to 65 with Graves disease. Each CDR3 is given with its conserved first and last residue. A D gene is named only where the DNA matches it firmly. Size is stated for part of the rows, as once, few or many counts, or as a class when the clone is expanded.

clone_size: NA
v_call: TRBV6-4
d_call: TRBD2
j_call: TRBJ2-1
cdr3_nt: TGTGCCAGCAGTGACGGACTAGTCGATGAGCAGTTCTTC
cdr3_aa: CASSDGLVDEQFF

clone_size: many
v_call: TRBV11-2
d_call: NA
j_call: TRBJ1-1
cdr3_nt: TGTGCCAGCAGCTTACAAAAGGGGAACACTGAAGCTTTCTTT
cdr3_aa: CASSLQKGNTEAFF

clone_size: NA
v_call: TRBV7-8
d_call: NA
j_call: TRBJ2-2
cdr3_nt: TGTGCCAGCAGGTCTAGCTCGGCCGGGGAGCCGTTTTTT
cdr3_aa: CASRSSSAGEPFF

clone_size: NA
v_call: TRBV29-1
d_call: NA
j_call: TRBJ2-5
cdr3_nt: TGCAGCGTTGAAGCCGGGGGTGAGACCCAGTACTTC
cdr3_aa: CSVEAGGETQYF

clone_size: NA
v_call: TRBV19
d_call: NA
j_call: TRBJ1-1
cdr3_nt: TGTGCCAGTAGTATAGTGGTGGGAACTGAAGCTTTCTTT
cdr3_aa: CASSIVVGTEAFF

clone_size: NA
v_call: TRBV6-1
d_call: NA
j_call: TRBJ1-5
cdr3_nt: TGTGCCAGCAGTGAATTTGCAAGCAATCAGCCCCAGCATTTT
cdr3_aa: CASSEFASNQPQHF

clone_size: NA
v_call: TRBV20-1
d_call: NA
j_call: TRBJ1-4
cdr3_nt: TGCGTTGGACAGCTTAATGAAAAACTGTTTTTT
cdr3_aa: CVGQLNEKLFF

clone_size: many
v_call: TRBV11-2
d_call: TRBD2
j_call: TRBJ2-5
cdr3_nt: TGTGCCAGCAGCTTAGGGCCTAGCGGGAGCCTAGAGACCCAGTACTTC
cdr3_aa: CASSLGPSGSLETQYF

clone_size: NA
v_call: TRBV3-1
d_call: TRBD2
j_call: TRBJ2-2
cdr3_nt: TGTGCCAGCGGCGGACTAGCGGGAGGACTTAACACCGGGGAGCTGTTTTTT
cdr3_aa: CASGGLAGGLNTGELFF

clone_size: NA
v_call: TRBV20-1
d_call: NA
j_call: TRBJ2-1
cdr3_nt: TGCAGTGCCCCTCCGGAGGGGCTAGTGCGCAATGAGCAGTTCTTC
cdr3_aa: CSAPPEGLVRNEQFF

clone_size: many
v_call: TRBV28
d_call: TRBD1
j_call: TRBJ2-7
cdr3_nt: TGTGCCAGCAGTCCCCGACAGGGGTCTGCCTACGAGCAGTACTTC
cdr3_aa: CASSPRQGSAYEQYF

clone_size: many
v_call: TRBV7-9
d_call: NA
j_call: TRBJ2-5
cdr3_nt: TGTGCCAGCAGCCTAGCCCTCCAGGGAAAAGAGACCCAGTACTTC
cdr3_aa: CASSLALQGKETQYF

clone_size: many
v_call: TRBV3-1
d_call: NA
j_call: TRBJ1-5
cdr3_nt: TGTGCCAGCAGCCGACAGGAAAATCAGCCCCAGCATTTT
cdr3_aa: CASSRQENQPQHF

clone_size: NA
v_call: TRBV19
d_call: NA
j_call: TRBJ1-5
cdr3_nt: TGTGCCAGTAGTATAGTGGGACCGGATCAGCCCCAGCATTTT
cdr3_aa: CASSIVGPDQPQHF

clone_size: NA
v_call: TRBV12-3/TRBV12-4
d_call: NA
j_call: TRBJ1-4
cdr3_nt: TGTGCCAGCAGTTTATTCGATTTATCGCGGGAAAAACTGTTTTTT
cdr3_aa: CASSLFDLSREKLFF

clone_size: NA
v_call: TRBV4-1
d_call: NA
j_call: TRBJ1-5
cdr3_nt: TGCGCCAGCAGCCAAGATCCCCAGGGGACCCAGCCCCAGCATTTT
cdr3_aa: CASSQDPQGTQPQHF

clone_size: many
v_call: TRBV2
d_call: TRBD1
j_call: TRBJ1-2
cdr3_nt: TGTGCCAGCAGTGATACAGGGGGCAACTATGGCTACACCTTC
cdr3_aa: CASSDTGGNYGYTF